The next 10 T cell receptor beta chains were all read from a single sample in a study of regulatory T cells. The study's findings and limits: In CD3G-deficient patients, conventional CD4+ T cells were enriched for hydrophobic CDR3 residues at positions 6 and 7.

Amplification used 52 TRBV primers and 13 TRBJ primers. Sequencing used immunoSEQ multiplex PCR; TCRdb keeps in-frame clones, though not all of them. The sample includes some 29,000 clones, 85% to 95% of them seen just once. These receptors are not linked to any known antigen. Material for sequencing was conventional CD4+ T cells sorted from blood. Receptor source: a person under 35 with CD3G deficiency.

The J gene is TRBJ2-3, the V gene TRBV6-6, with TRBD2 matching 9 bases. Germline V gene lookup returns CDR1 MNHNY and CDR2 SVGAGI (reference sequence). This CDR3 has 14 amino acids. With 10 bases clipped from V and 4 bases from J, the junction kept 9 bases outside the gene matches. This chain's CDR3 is CATLRAGGADTQYF. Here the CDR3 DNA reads TGTGCCACCCTGAGGGCGGGAGGGGCAGATACGCAGTATTTT.

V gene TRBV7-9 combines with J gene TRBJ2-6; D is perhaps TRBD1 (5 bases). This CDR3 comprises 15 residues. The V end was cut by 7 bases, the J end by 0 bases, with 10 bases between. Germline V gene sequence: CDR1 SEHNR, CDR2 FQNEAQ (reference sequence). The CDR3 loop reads CASTTQGSGANVLTF. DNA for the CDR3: TGTGCCAGCACCACCCAGGGCTCTGGGGCCAACGTCCTGACTTTC.

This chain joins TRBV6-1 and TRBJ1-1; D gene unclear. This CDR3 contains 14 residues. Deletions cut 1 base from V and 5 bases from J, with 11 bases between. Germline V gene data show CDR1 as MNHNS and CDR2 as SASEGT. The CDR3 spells CASSEGGGYTEAFF. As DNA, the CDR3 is TGTGCCAGCAGTGAAGGGGGAGGGTATACTGAAGCTTTCTTT.

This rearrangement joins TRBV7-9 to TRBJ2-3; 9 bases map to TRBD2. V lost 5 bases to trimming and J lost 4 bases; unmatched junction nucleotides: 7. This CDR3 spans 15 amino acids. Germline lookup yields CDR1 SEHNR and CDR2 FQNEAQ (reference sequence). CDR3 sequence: CASSGQREAADTQYF. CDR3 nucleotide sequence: TGTGCCAGCAGCGGCCAGCGGGAGGCGGCAGATACGCAGTATTTT.

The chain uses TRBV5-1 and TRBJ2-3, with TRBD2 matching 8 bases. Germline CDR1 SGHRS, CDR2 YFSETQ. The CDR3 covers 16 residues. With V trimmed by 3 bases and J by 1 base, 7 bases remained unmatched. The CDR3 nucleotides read TGCGCCAGCAGCTGGGGATCTAGCGGGCGCACAGATACGCAGTATTTT. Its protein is CASSWGSSGRTDTQYF.

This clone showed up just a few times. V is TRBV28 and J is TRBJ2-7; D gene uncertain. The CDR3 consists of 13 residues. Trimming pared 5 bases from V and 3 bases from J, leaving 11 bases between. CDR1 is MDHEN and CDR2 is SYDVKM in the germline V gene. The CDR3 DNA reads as TGTGCCAGCAGTGGCCCCCTAGACTACGAGCAGTACTTC. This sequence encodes CASSGPLDYEQYF.

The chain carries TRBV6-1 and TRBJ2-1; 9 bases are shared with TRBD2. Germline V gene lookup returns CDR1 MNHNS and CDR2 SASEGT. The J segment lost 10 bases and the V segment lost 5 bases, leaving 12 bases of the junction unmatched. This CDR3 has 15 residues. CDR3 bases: TGTGCCAGCAGTCACCGAGGGCGAGCGGGGGGCGAGCAGTTCTTC. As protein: CASSHRGRAGGEQFF.

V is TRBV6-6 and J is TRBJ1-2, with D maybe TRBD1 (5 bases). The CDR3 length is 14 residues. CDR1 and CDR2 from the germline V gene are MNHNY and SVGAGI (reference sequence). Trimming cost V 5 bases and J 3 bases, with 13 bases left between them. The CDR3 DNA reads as TGTGCCAGCAGTCCCGGGACGGCCGACTATGGCTACACCTTC. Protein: CASSPGTADYGYTF.

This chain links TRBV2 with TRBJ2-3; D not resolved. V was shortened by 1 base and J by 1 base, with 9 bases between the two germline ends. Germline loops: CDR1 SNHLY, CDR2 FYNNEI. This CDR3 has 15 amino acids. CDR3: CASSEVLSGTDTQYF. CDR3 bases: TGTGCCAGCAGTGAAGTCCTGTCGGGCACAGATACGCAGTATTTT. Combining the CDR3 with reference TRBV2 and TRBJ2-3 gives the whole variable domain EPEVTQTPSHQVTQMGQEVILRCVPISNHLYFYWYRQILGQKVEFLVSFYNNEISEKSEIFDDQFSVERPDGSNFTLKIRSTKLEDSAMYFCASSEVLSGTDTQYFGPGTRLTVL.

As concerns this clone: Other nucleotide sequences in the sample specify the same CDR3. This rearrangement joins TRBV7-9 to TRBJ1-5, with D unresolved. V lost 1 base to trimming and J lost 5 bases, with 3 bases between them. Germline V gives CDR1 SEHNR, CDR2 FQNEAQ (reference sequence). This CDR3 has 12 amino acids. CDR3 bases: TGTGCCAGCAGCTTAGGGGATCAGCCCCAGCATTTT. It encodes CASSLGDQPQHF.